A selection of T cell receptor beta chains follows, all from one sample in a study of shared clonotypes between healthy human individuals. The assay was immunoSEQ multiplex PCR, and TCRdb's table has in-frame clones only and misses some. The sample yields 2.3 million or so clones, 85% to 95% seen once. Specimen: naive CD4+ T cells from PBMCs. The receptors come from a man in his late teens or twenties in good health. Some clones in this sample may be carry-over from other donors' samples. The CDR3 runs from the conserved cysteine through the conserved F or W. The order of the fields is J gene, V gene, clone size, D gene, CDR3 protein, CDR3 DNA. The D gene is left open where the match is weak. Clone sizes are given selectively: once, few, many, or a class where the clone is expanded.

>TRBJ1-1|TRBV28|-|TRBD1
CASSPGQGATEAFF
TGTGCCAGCAGTCCGGGACAGGGTGCGACTGAAGCTTTCTTT
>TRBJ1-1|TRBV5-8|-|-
CASSPGVPGDTEAFF
TGTGCCAGCAGCCCTGGGGTCCCAGGGGACACTGAAGCTTTCTTT
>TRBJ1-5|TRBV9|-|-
CASSVGGRSNQPQHF
TGTGCCAGCAGCGTAGGGGGGCGCAGCAATCAGCCCCAGCATTTT
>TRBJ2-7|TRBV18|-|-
CASSKAPDYEQYF
TGTGCCAGCTCGAAAGCGCCAGACTACGAGCAGTACTTC
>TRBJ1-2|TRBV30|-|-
CAWSDPGVRVNYGYTF
TGTGCCTGGAGCGACCCCGGGGTTAGGGTTAACTATGGCTACACCTTC
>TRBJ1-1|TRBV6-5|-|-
CATAGRRGLGAFF
TGTGCCACCGCAGGGCGTAGGGGGTTGGGAGCTTTCTTT
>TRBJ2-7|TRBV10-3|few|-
CAISDGLVAYEQYF
TGTGCCATCAGTGATGGGCTGGTAGCCTACGAGCAGTACTTC
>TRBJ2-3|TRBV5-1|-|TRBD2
CATAVVAGASTDTQYF
TGCGCCACCGCCGTCGTAGCGGGAGCGAGCACAGATACGCAGTATTTT
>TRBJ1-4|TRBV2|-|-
CASSEALVRDFTNEKLFF
TGTGCCAGCAGTGAAGCGCTAGTCCGGGACTTTACTAATGAAAAACTGTTTTTT
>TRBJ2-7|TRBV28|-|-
CASRRGFSSYEQYF
TGTGCCAGCCGTCGGGGTTTCAGCTCCTACGAGCAGTACTTC